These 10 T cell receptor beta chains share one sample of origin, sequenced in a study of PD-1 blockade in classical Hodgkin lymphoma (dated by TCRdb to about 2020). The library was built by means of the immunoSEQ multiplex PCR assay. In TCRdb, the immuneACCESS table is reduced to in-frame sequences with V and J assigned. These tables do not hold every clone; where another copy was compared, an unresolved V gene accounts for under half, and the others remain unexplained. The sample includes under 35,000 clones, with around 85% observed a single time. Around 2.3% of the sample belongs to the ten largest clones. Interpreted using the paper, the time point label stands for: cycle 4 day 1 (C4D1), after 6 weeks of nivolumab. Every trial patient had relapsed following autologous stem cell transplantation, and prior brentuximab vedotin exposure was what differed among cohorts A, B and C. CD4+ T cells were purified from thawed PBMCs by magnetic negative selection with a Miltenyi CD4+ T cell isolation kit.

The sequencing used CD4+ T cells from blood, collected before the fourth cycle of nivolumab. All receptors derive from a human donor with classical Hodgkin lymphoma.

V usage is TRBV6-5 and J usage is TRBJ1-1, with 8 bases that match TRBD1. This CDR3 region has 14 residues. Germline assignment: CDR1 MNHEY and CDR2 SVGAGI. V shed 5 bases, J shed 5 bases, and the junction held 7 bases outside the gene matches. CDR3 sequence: CASSTDRGRTEAFF. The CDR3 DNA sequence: TGTGCCAGCAGTACAGACAGGGGACGAACTGAAGCTTTCTTT.

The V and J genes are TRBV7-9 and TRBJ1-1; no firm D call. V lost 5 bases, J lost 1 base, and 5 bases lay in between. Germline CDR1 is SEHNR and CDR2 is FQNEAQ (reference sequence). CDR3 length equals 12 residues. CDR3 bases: TGTGCCAGCAGCAGAGAGAACACTGAAGCTTTCTTT. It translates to CASSRENTEAFF.

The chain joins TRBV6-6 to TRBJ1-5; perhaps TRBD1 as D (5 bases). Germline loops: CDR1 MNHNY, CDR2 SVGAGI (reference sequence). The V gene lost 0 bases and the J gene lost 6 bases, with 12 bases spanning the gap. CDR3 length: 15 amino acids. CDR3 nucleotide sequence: TGTGCCAGCAGTTACTCGTGGGGCGCCGGTCAGCCCCAGCATTTT. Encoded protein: CASSYSWGAGQPQHF.

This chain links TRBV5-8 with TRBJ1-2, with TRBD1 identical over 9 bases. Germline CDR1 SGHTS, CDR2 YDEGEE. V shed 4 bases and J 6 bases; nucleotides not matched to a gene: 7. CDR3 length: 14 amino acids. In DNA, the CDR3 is TGTGCCAGCAGCGTACCTGGGACAGGGAATGGCTACACCTTC. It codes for CASSVPGTGNGYTF.

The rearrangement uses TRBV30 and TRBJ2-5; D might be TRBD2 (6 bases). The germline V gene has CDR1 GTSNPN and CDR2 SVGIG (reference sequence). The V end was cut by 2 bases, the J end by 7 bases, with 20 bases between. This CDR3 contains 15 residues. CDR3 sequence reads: CAWSPPGVESGTQYF. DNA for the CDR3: TGTGCCTGGAGTCCCCCGGGGGTTGAAAGCGGGACCCAGTACTTC.

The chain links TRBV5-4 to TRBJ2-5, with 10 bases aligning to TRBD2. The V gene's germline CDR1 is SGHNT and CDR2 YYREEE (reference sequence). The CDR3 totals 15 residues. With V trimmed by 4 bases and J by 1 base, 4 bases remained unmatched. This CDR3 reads CASSRSGRPQETQYF. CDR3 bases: TGTGCCAGCAGCCGTAGCGGGAGGCCCCAAGAGACCCAGTACTTC.

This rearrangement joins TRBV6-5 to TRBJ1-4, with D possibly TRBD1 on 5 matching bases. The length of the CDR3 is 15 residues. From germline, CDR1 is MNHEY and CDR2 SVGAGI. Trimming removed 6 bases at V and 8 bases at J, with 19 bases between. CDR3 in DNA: TGTGCCAGCAGCCGCGACCCTCTTGGGGGAGAAAAACTGTTTTTT. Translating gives CASSRDPLGGEKLFF.

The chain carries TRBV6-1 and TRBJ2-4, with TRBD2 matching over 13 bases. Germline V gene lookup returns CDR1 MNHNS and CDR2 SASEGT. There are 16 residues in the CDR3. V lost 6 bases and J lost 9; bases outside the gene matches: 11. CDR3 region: CASSETSGRAYSIQYF. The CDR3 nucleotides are TGTGCCAGCAGCGAAACTAGCGGGAGGGCCTATTCCATTCAGTACTTC.

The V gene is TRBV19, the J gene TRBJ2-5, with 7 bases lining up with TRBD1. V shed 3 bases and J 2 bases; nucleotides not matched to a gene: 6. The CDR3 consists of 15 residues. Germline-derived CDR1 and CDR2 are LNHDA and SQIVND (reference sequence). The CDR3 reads CASSIPRTGQETQYF. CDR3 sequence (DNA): TGTGCCAGTAGTATTCCTCGGACAGGACAAGAGACCCAGTACTTC.

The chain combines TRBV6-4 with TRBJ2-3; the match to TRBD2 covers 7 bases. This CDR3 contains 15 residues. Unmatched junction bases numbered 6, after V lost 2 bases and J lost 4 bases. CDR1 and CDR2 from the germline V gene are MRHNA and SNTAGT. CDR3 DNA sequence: TGTGCCAGCAGTGACCGCGGGAGTCTTCCAGATACGCAGTATTTT. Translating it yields CASSDRGSLPDTQYF.